One sample yielded the 30 T cell receptor beta chains listed below, sequenced in a study of CD4 T cells in relation to SARS-CoV-2 and coronaviruses. Their recognized antigens are unknown. Profiled with immunoSEQ multiplex PCR; TCRdb holds only in-frame clones, not every one. The sample yields tens of thousands of clones, 70% to 80% seen once. Sequences were obtained from memory CD4+ T cells from PBMCs, cultured in vitro. The receptors here all came from an adult with COVID-19.

A few counts support this clone. The V gene is TRBV7-2, the J gene TRBJ2-2, with D hard to call. Germline-derived CDR1 and CDR2 are SGHTA and FQGNSA. V gave up 5 bases and J gave up 5 bases, with 12 bases separating them. The CDR3 is 14 amino acids. The CDR3 reads CASSPGLGTGELFF. CDR3 sequence (DNA): TGTGCCAGCAGCCCCGGCTTAGGGACCGGGGAGCTGTTTTTT.

The chain combines TRBV24-1 with TRBJ2-2; possible D gene TRBD2, 5 bases. CDR3 length equals 12 residues. Per germline, CDR1 KGHDR and CDR2 SFDVKD. Trimming cost V 9 bases and J 1 base, with 5 bases left between them. CDR3 DNA: TGTGCCACCGGAGGGAACACCGGGGAGCTGTTTTTT. Protein: CATGGNTGELFF.

V is TRBV5-1 and J is TRBJ2-7, with 7 bases lining up with TRBD1. The V gene's germline CDR1 is SGHRS and CDR2 YFSETQ. This CDR3 has 16 amino acids. V gave up 4 bases and J gave up 2 bases; unmatched junction bases: 12. The CDR3 DNA follows: TGCGCCAGCAGCCCGGACTGGACAGGAGGAGCCTACGAGCAGTACTTC. Translated: CASSPDWTGGAYEQYF.

The rearrangement links TRBV18 to TRBJ2-7; D possibly corresponds to TRBD2 (5 bases). The CDR3 covers 14 residues. The V end lost 3 bases, the J end lost 2 bases, and 11 bases lay between the germline ends. Germline values: CDR1 KGHSH, CDR2 LQKENI. Written as DNA, the CDR3 is TGTGCCAGCTCACCCGGGATCGCCACCTACGAGCAGTACTTC. Amino acid sequence: CASSPGIATYEQYF.

This chain connects TRBV4-1 to TRBJ2-7, with a possible D match to TRBD1 (6 bases). The CDR3 has 16 residues. Germline CDR1 and CDR2: MGHRA and YSYEKL. V lost 1 base and J 0 bases, leaving 13 bases between the germline ends. CDR3 coding DNA: TGCGCCAGCAGCCAAGGGACAGTGCCTAGCTCCTACGAGCAGTACTTC. The encoded protein is CASSQGTVPSSYEQYF.

This clone appeared a single time. The V and J genes are TRBV2 and TRBJ2-1; 15 bases line up with TRBD2. J gave up 5 bases and V 6 bases, and 8 bases lay outside the gene matches. The CDR3 spans 17 residues. Germline V gives CDR1 SNHLY, CDR2 FYNNEI. This chain's CDR3 is CASRYGLAGGPHNEQFF. CDR3 DNA: TGTGCCAGCAGATACGGACTAGCGGGAGGGCCCCACAATGAGCAGTTCTTC.

V is TRBV7-2 and J is TRBJ2-7, with 8 bases aligning to TRBD2. The trim removed 3 bases at V and 4 bases at J, leaving 5 bases unmatched. Germline lookup yields CDR1 SGHTA and CDR2 FQGNSA. CDR3 size: 14 residues. The CDR3 region is CASSLAGGGYEQYF. The CDR3 nucleotides read TGTGCCAGCAGCTTGGCGGGAGGCGGTTACGAGCAGTACTTC.

The V call is TRBV28, the J call TRBJ2-5; D tentatively reads TRBD1 or TRBD2 (5 bases each). This CDR3 has 16 residues. Trimming stripped 3 bases from V and 5 bases from J, with 19 bases between. The germline V gene encodes CDR1 MDHEN and CDR2 SYDVKM. Here the CDR3 reads CASSFRRARGRETQYF. The CDR3 bases are TGTGCCAGCAGTTTTCGCAGGGCCCGGGGCCGGGAGACCCAGTACTTC.

This rearrangement joins TRBV19 to TRBJ2-3, with 9 nucleotides matching TRBD2. Trimming cost V 5 bases and J 2 bases; bases outside gene matches: 2. Germline CDR1 LNHDA, CDR2 SQIVND (reference sequence). CDR3 length: 14 amino acids. CDR3 sequence: CASSASGNTDTQYF. The CDR3 DNA sequence: TGTGCCAGTAGTGCTAGCGGGAACACAGATACGCAGTATTTT.

The chain employs TRBV5-1 and TRBJ2-7; perhaps TRBD1 as D (6 bases). Germline loops: CDR1 SGHRS, CDR2 YFSETQ. This CDR3 is built from 14 residues. V was cut by 0 bases and J by 3 bases, with 10 bases left in between. CDR3 sequence: CASSLAGEGYEQYF. CDR3 DNA sequence: TGCGCCAGCAGCTTGGCAGGGGAAGGCTACGAGCAGTACTTC. The full variable domain, rest sourced from reference TRBV5-1 and TRBJ2-7, is KAGVTQTPRYLIKTRGQQVTLSCSPISGHRSVSWYQQTPGQGLQFLFEYFSETQRNKGNFPGRFSGRQFSNSRSEMNVSTLELGDSALYLCASSLAGEGYEQYFGPGTRLTVT.

The chain combines TRBV5-1 with TRBJ2-1; TRBD2 agrees at 11 bases. Unmatched junction bases numbered 4, after V lost 5 bases and J lost 0 bases. Germline V CDR1 and CDR2: SGHRS, YFSETQ. The CDR3 has 16 amino acids. CDR3: CASSYTSGSSYNEQFF. The CDR3 bases are TGCGCCAGCAGTTATACTAGCGGGAGCTCCTACAATGAGCAGTTCTTC. The complete variable domain, with remaining parts taken from reference TRBV5-1 and TRBJ2-1, reads KAGVTQTPRYLIKTRGQQVTLSCSPISGHRSVSWYQQTPGQGLQFLFEYFSETQRNKGNFPGRFSGRQFSNSRSEMNVSTLELGDSALYLCASSYTSGSSYNEQFFGPGTRLTVL.

V gene TRBV3-1 (or the pseudogene TRBV3-2) combines with J gene TRBJ1-4; unclear D gene. CDR1 is LGHDT and CDR2 is YNNKEL in the germline V gene (reference sequence). V was pared by 3 bases and J by 1 base, with 9 bases between. The CDR3 spans 15 residues. CDR3 residues: CASSQPGGTNEKLFF. CDR3 DNA: TGTGCCAGCAGCCAGCCGGGAGGAACTAATGAAAAACTGTTTTTT.

DNA for the CDR3: TGCGCCAGCAGCCAGGCAACAGGGCACAATGAAAAACTGTTTTTT. Translating it yields CASSQATGHNEKLFF. This rearrangement joins TRBV4-1 to TRBJ1-4; the D gene is possibly TRBD1 (6 bases). This CDR3 comprises 15 residues. The germline V and J ends were trimmed by 3 bases and 5 bases, with 13 bases remaining between them. Germline V gene sequence: CDR1 MGHRA, CDR2 YSYEKL.

This clone was recorded only once. The chain joins TRBV9 to TRBJ2-3; possibly TRBD1 or TRBD2 for D (7 bases each). V lost 2 bases and J lost 5, with 18 bases in between. There are 16 residues in the CDR3. Per the germline V gene, CDR1 is SGDLS and CDR2 is YYNGEE. CDR3 residues: CASSVLGGRGGDTQYF. The CDR3 DNA reads as TGTGCCAGCAGCGTCCTGGGTGGCAGGGGGGGAGATACGCAGTATTTT.

The chain is built from TRBV10-3 and TRBJ1-2; no reliable D call. The germline V gene has CDR1 ENHRY and CDR2 SYGVKD. Trimming left V 0 bases short and J 2 bases short, with 13 bases between. The CDR3 has 16 residues. CDR3 in DNA: TGTGCCATCAGTGAGTCTCGCGGGCGATCCAACTATGGCTACACCTTC. It yields the protein CAISESRGRSNYGYTF.

V is TRBV4-1 and J is TRBJ2-1; TRBD2 matches at 8 bases. The CDR3 sequence is 16 residues long. The V segment lost 3 bases and the J segment 8 bases; nucleotides outside the gene matches: 12. Germline V gives CDR1 MGHRA, CDR2 YSYEKL. The CDR3 nucleotides are TGCGCCAGCAGCCAGACGCCGGGACTAGGGTCTTATGAGCAGTTCTTC. This sequence encodes CASSQTPGLGSYEQFF.

This clone was observed a few times. The chain recombines TRBV21-1 with TRBJ2-1; TRBD2 was called by the table and not checked on the DNA. TRBV21-1 is a known pseudogene. The CDR3 loop spans 15 amino acids. The chain's CDR3 is CASSKNGGSYNEQFF. The CDR3, as DNA: TGTGCCAGCAGCAAAAACGGGGGCTCCTACAATGAGCAGTTCTTC.

The chain recombines TRBV2 with TRBJ1-2; a weak D match, TRBD1 (6 bases). The CDR3 spans 17 residues. Trimming shortened V by 1 base and J by 3 bases, and 18 bases separated the two germline ends. From germline, CDR1 is SNHLY and CDR2 FYNNEI. The DNA for the CDR3 is TGTGCCAGCAGTGAAGGAAGACAGGCCCTGGGATACTATGGCTACACCTTC. This sequence encodes CASSEGRQALGYYGYTF. The full variable domain, with the rest looked up from reference TRBV2 and TRBJ1-2, is EPEVTQTPSHQVTQMGQEVILRCVPISNHLYFYWYRQILGQKVEFLVSFYNNEISEKSEIFDDQFSVERPDGSNFTLKIRSTKLEDSAMYFCASSEGRQALGYYGYTFGSGTRLTVV.

The chain recombines TRBV7-3 with TRBJ2-7; TRBD1 aligns across 9 bases. With V trimmed by 2 bases and J by 5 bases, 4 bases remained unmatched. CDR1 is SGHTA, CDR2 FQGTGA, per germline. CDR3 length equals 14 residues. In DNA form, the CDR3 reads TGTGCCAGCAGCTTAGGGACAGGGTCCCACGAGCAGTACTTC. Translation: CASSLGTGSHEQYF. Combining the CDR3 with reference TRBV7-3 and TRBJ2-7 gives the whole variable domain GAGVSQTPSNKVTEKGKYVELRCDPISGHTALYWYRQSLGQGPEFLIYFQGTGAADDSGLPNDRFFAVRPEGSVSTLKIQRTERGDSAVYLCASSLGTGSHEQYFGPGTRLTVT.

Only one count was recorded for this clone. The genes are TRBV11-2 and TRBJ2-4; TRBD1 might be the D (7 bases). There are 15 residues in the CDR3. Germline CDR1 reads SGHAT; CDR2 reads FQNNGV. V gave up 3 bases and J gave up 7 bases, with 16 bases separating them. CDR3 amino acids: CASSFHWTGGNIQYF. The CDR3 region has the DNA TGTGCCAGCAGCTTTCACTGGACAGGAGGGAACATTCAGTACTTC.

This clone has more than one count but fewer than ten. V and J are TRBV28 and TRBJ2-1, with unresolved D. Trimming took off 10 bases at V and 9 bases at J, with 16 bases between the two ends. Germline CDR1 and CDR2: MDHEN and SYDVKM. The CDR3 length is 12 residues. CDR3 amino acids: CATYLSRAEQFF. The CDR3, as DNA: TGTGCCACTTACCTTTCCCGGGCTGAGCAGTTCTTC.

The chain recombines TRBV6-6 with TRBJ2-1; D may be TRBD2 (6 bases). V was shortened by 7 bases and J by 7 bases, with 20 bases between the two germline ends. Germline assignment: CDR1 MNHNY and CDR2 SVGAGI (reference sequence). This CDR3 spans 15 amino acids. DNA for the CDR3: TGTGCCAGCACTCTCCGGGAGCCCAGGCTAAATGAGCAGTTCTTC. Translated, it gives CASTLREPRLNEQFF.

This clone turned up a few times. The chain carries TRBV18 and TRBJ1-6; no firm D call. The CDR3 loop spans 13 amino acids. Per germline, CDR1 KGHSH and CDR2 LQKENI. The V end was cut by 4 bases, the J end by 10 bases, with 11 bases between. The CDR3 sequence: CASSRPEGSPLHF. The DNA for the CDR3 is TGTGCCAGCTCACGCCCAGAAGGATCACCCCTCCACTTT.

The rearrangement links TRBV5-5 to TRBJ2-7; TRBD1 aligns across 9 bases. CDR3 length equals 15 residues. The V gene's germline CDR1 is SGHKS and CDR2 YYEKEE (reference sequence). With 4 bases clipped from V and 2 bases from J, the junction kept 7 bases outside the gene matches. The CDR3 reads CASSAGQGTTYEQYF. The CDR3 DNA reads TGTGCCAGCAGCGCGGGACAGGGAACCACCTACGAGCAGTACTTC.

The CDR3 DNA reads as TGTGCCAGCAGCTTGGGCAGGGGACTAACGGATACGCAGTATTTT. It specifies CASSLGRGLTDTQYF. The chain is built from TRBV5-5 and TRBJ2-3, with D tentatively TRBD2 (7 bases). The ends were cut back, 0 bases at V and 6 bases at J, with 14 bases in the middle. Germline lookup yields CDR1 SGHKS and CDR2 YYEKEE (reference sequence). This CDR3 spans 15 amino acids. Supplemented by reference TRBV5-5 and TRBJ2-3, the full variable domain reads DAGVTQSPTHLIKTRGQQVTLRCSPISGHKSVSWYQQVLGQGPQFIFQYYEKEERGRGNFPDRFSARQFPNYSSELNVNALLLGDSALYLCASSLGRGLTDTQYFGPGTRLTVL.

This clone was observed a few times. V is TRBV11-2 and J is TRBJ2-5; 7 bases align to TRBD1. The germline CDR1 and CDR2 sequences are SGHAT and FQNNGV. V was pared by 5 bases and J by 5 bases, with 8 bases of the junction left unmatched. The CDR3 consists of 14 residues. The CDR3: CASSPPRGKETQYF. CDR3 nucleotides: TGTGCCAGCAGCCCCCCCAGGGGGAAGGAGACCCAGTACTTC.

This clone appeared a few times. The V call is TRBV5-1, the J call TRBJ2-7; D uncertain. This CDR3 is built from 14 residues. V lost 4 bases to trimming and J lost 1 base, with 12 bases between them. The germline V gene encodes CDR1 SGHRS and CDR2 YFSETQ. The CDR3 DNA follows: TGCGCCAGCAGCCCGTTGCTGGGTTCCTACGAGCAGTACTTC. It codes for CASSPLLGSYEQYF. The variable domain in full, completed from reference TRBV5-1 and TRBJ2-7, reads KAGVTQTPRYLIKTRGQQVTLSCSPISGHRSVSWYQQTPGQGLQFLFEYFSETQRNKGNFPGRFSGRQFSNSRSEMNVSTLELGDSALYLCASSPLLGSYEQYFGPGTRLTVT.

This chain links TRBV6-2 or TRBV6-3 with TRBJ2-2; no firm D call. The CDR3 is made up of 12 amino acids. Germline CDR1 reads MNHEY; CDR2 reads SVGEGT. Trimming cost V 0 bases and J 6 bases, with 2 bases left between them. The CDR3 sequence is CASSYSPGELFF. The CDR3 nucleotides are TGTGCCAGCAGTTACTCGCCCGGGGAGCTGTTTTTT.

J is TRBJ2-3 and V is TRBV5-1, with 15 nucleotides matching TRBD2. CDR3 length: 16 residues. The ends lost 3 bases at V and 9 bases at J; junction bases unmatched: 8. Germline CDR1 is SGHRS and CDR2 is YFSETQ. CDR3 coding DNA: TGCGCCAGCAGCTCCTGGACTAGCGGGAGGGAGGGGACGCAGTATTTT. It yields the protein CASSSWTSGREGTQYF.

The CDR3, as DNA: TGTGCCAGCAGCTCCCAACTAGCGGGAGGTCGCCATCAGTATTTT. It specifies CASSSQLAGGRHQYF. The rearrangement uses TRBV7-2 and TRBJ2-3; 12 bases line up with TRBD2. The junction had 11 bases not matched to a gene; V was cut back by 4 bases and J by 12 bases. Per germline, CDR1 SGHTA and CDR2 FQGNSA. The CDR3 spans 15 residues.